This T cell receptor (beta chain) was found in a study of CD8 T cells in ankylosing spondylitis. V was pared by 7 bases and J by 7 bases, with 11 bases between. This CDR3 is 12 amino acids long. Germline-derived CDR1 and CDR2 are WSHSY and SAAADI. Remarks on this clonotype: The antigen remains unidentified.

Quantitative barcoded 5'-RACE was used to prepare TCR beta libraries. TCRdb re-called the 5' RACE reads through MiXCR, storing one row per CDR3 protein. Of about 110,000 distinct CDR3 sequences in the sample, about 24% were seen once. Study findings and constraints: Reports say disease-linked clones showed up significantly more in matched ankylosing spondylitis synovial fluid. The disease-linked clones had a CD8+ phenotype and low blood frequencies. Reactive arthritis synovial fluid and blood previously showed some of these motif variants.

This chain uses TRBV10-2 with TRBJ2-1; the D is unclear. This TCR was recovered from a male donor with ankylosing spondylitis. Input material: synovial fluid, either unsorted or a sorted T cell fraction (not recorded which). The CDR3 region is CASTRGMNEQFF. The CDR3 coding sequence is TGCGCCAGCACCCGAGGTATGAATGAGCAGTTCTTC.